Below, 22 T cell receptor beta chains from the same sample are listed, as sequenced in a study of response to subunit inactivated influenza vaccine. TCRdb reprocessed the RT-PCR reads via MiXCR and lists one record per CDR3 protein. The sample lists approximately 490,000 distinct CDR3 sequences; approximately 7.8% were seen once. Source: PBMCs from blood, taken roughly 24 months after vaccination. These TCRs come from a man between 50 and 75 years old who received an inactivated influenza vaccine.

The CDR3 region is CASSLGHPLGTDTQYF. For the CDR3, the DNA is TGCGCCAGCAGCCTGGGACATCCCCTCGGCACAGATACGCAGTATTTT. This chain links TRBV5-1 with TRBJ2-3, with TRBD1 as a possible D gene (6 bases). The germline CDR1 and CDR2 sequences are SGHRS and YFSETQ. The V end was cut by 4 bases, the J end by 1 base, with 16 bases between. The CDR3 length is 16 residues.

This clonotype was observed many times. This rearrangement joins TRBV12-3 or TRBV12-4 to TRBJ2-1; tentatively, D is TRBD1 (6 bases). CDR3 length: 13 amino acids. Deletions cut 6 bases from V and 14 bases from J, with 20 bases between. As DNA, the CDR3 is TGTGCCAGCAGCCAGACAGGTCAATATAAGGAGTTCTTC. Translating gives CASSQTGQYKEFF.

V gene TRBV29-1 combines with J gene TRBJ2-1, with D maybe TRBD2 (5 bases). The V gene lost 3 bases and the J gene lost 9 bases, with 21 bases spanning the gap. Germline assignment: CDR1 SQVTM and CDR2 ANQGSEA. CDR3 length: 15 residues. Written as DNA, the CDR3 is TGCAGCGTTGACTCCAGGAGGTCGTCGAATCCTGAGCAGTTCTTC. Translated, it gives CSVDSRRSSNPEQFF.

This clonotype was seen a handful of times. The V and J genes are TRBV6-5 and TRBJ2-2; a weak D match, TRBD1 (6 bases). This CDR3 has 17 amino acids. V was trimmed by 0 bases and J by 5 bases, leaving 16 bases between them. Germline-derived CDR1 and CDR2 are MNHEY and SVGAGI. CDR3 region: CASSYSAVGQRTGELFF. The DNA for the CDR3 is TGTGCCAGCAGTTACTCCGCCGTCGGACAGAGGACCGGGGAGCTGTTTTTT.

This clonotype showed up just a few times. The genes are TRBV29-1 and TRBJ2-7; D is perhaps TRBD2 (7 bases). The V gene lost 1 base and the J gene lost 2 bases, with 15 bases spanning the gap. The CDR3 has 15 residues. The V gene's germline CDR1 is SQVTM and CDR2 ANQGSEA. The CDR3 loop is CSVEAAGGGPYEQYF. In DNA, the CDR3 is TGCAGCGTTGAAGCGGCGGGCGGGGGCCCCTACGAGCAGTACTTC.

The chain has TRBV4-1 and TRBJ2-7; 8 bases match TRBD1. J gave up 4 bases and V 1 base, and 6 bases lay outside the gene matches. The CDR3 has 15 amino acids. Germline CDR1 MGHRA, CDR2 YSYEKL. CDR3 sequence (DNA): TGCGCCAGCAGCCAAGCGACAGGGGTGGGGTACGAGCAGTACTTC. Its protein product is CASSQATGVGYEQYF.

This clonotype was seen more than once but under ten times. The rearrangement joins TRBV6-2 or TRBV6-3 to TRBJ2-5; D is possibly TRBD2 (6 bases). Germline V CDR1 and CDR2: MNHEY, SVGEGT. The V gene lost 2 bases and the J gene lost 5 bases, with 12 bases spanning the gap. The CDR3 sequence is 14 residues long. The CDR3 sequence: CASSYRTTRETQYF. CDR3 coding DNA: TGTGCCAGCAGTTACAGGACTACGAGGGAGACCCAGTACTTC.

The gene calls are TRBV4-3 and TRBJ2-1; TRBD2 matches 9 bases. Trimming at V came to 0 bases and at J to 7 bases, leaving 13 bases not matched to a gene. The CDR3 contains 18 residues. Germline-derived CDR1 and CDR2 are LGHNA and YSLEER. The CDR3 reads CASSQEGGGAALTNEQFF. The CDR3 region has the DNA TGCGCCAGCAGCCAAGAAGGCGGGGGGGCCGCATTGACGAATGAGCAGTTCTTC.

This clonotype was seen repeatedly, ten times or more. The chain carries TRBV20-1 and TRBJ2-7, with 10 bases aligning to TRBD2. In germline, CDR1 is DFQATT, CDR2 SNEGSKA (reference sequence). CDR3 length: 16 residues. Losses at the gene ends were 1 base for V and 1 base for J; bases not matched to a gene: 7. The CDR3 bases are TGCAGTGCTAGAGCTCTACTAGCGGGAAGATCCTACGAGCAGTACTTC. Amino acids: CSARALLAGRSYEQYF.

This clonotype occurred many times. The chain joins TRBV7-2 to TRBJ2-7; D is uncertain. CDR3 length equals 16 residues. The V end lost 4 bases, the J end lost 0 bases, and 16 bases lay between the germline ends. The germline CDR1 and CDR2 sequences are SGHTA and FQGNSA. CDR3 coding DNA: TGTGCCAGCAGCTCCCTGAGGAAGGCGAGCTCCTACGAGCAGTACTTC. Its protein is CASSSLRKASSYEQYF.

This clonotype has more than one count but fewer than ten. This chain joins TRBV24-1 and TRBJ2-1, with D tentatively TRBD1 (5 bases). This CDR3 spans 15 amino acids. Germline V gene sequence: CDR1 KGHDR, CDR2 SFDVKD. Between the trimmed V and J ends, which lost 5 bases and 0 bases, there was a span of 10 bases. The CDR3 protein is CATSVKGRSYNEQFF. The CDR3 DNA reads TGTGCCACCAGTGTAAAGGGGCGCTCCTACAATGAGCAGTTCTTC.

This clonotype was detected only a few times. The gene calls are TRBV10-1 and TRBJ2-5; D is ambiguous. Trimming removed 3 bases from V and 5 bases from J, with 16 bases in between. Germline values: CDR1 WNHNN, CDR2 SYGVQD (reference sequence). The CDR3 spans 15 residues. As DNA, the CDR3 is TGCGCCAGCAGTGACTCTGTTGCCACCGGGGAGACCCAGTACTTC. Amino acids: CASSDSVATGETQYF.

This clonotype was seen only a few times. The chain carries TRBV27 and TRBJ1-6; possible D gene TRBD1, 6 bases. Germline CDR1 is MNHEY and CDR2 is SMNVEV (reference sequence). This CDR3 is 16 amino acids long. V was clipped by 1 base and J by 8 bases, with 15 bases between them. CDR3 sequence (DNA): TGTGCCAGCAGTTTATATCTGGGGGCGCGGGATTCACCCCTCCACTTT. Protein sequence: CASSLYLGARDSPLHF.

This clonotype has only a few counts. V and J are TRBV6-5 and TRBJ1-4, with unresolved D. CDR1 and CDR2 from the germline V gene are MNHEY and SVGAGI. This CDR3 is built from 13 residues. Trimming pared 4 bases from V and 4 bases from J, leaving 7 bases between. The CDR3 DNA sequence: TGTGCCAGCAGTTCTGTCAATAATGAAAAACTGTTTTTT. It yields the protein CASSSVNNEKLFF.

The V and J genes are TRBV5-1 and TRBJ2-1, with TRBD2 identical over 10 bases. Germline assignment: CDR1 SGHRS and CDR2 YFSETQ. V lost 6 bases, J lost 0 bases, and 3 bases stayed unmatched. CDR3 length: 15 amino acids. The CDR3 protein is CASTSGGVSYNEQFF. CDR3 nucleotide sequence: TGCGCCAGCACAAGCGGGGGGGTCTCCTACAATGAGCAGTTCTTC.

The sample holds many counts of this clonotype. The chain carries TRBV20-1 and TRBJ1-1; 10 bases map to TRBD1. The ends lost 6 bases at V and 3 bases at J; junction bases unmatched: 13. Germline CDR1 reads DFQATT; CDR2 reads SNEGSKA (reference sequence). CDR3 size: 16 residues. CDR3 in amino acids: CSAPGQGFAPDTEAFF. CDR3 nucleotides: TGCAGTGCGCCGGGACAGGGGTTTGCCCCGGACACTGAAGCTTTCTTT.

This rearrangement joins TRBV15 to TRBJ2-7, with D possibly matching TRBD1 (6 bases). Germline V CDR1 and CDR2: LNHNV, YYDKDF (reference sequence). Trimming cost V 5 bases and J 6 bases, with 14 bases left between them. The CDR3 loop spans 13 amino acids. The CDR3 here is CATSAWTEGEQYF. The CDR3 DNA follows: TGTGCCACCAGCGCCTGGACAGAGGGCGAGCAGTACTTC.

The chain has TRBV10-3 and TRBJ2-7, with TRBD1 identical over 9 bases. The CDR3 spans 15 residues. Losses at the gene ends were 6 bases for V and 0 bases for J; bases not matched to a gene: 6. Germline V gives CDR1 ENHRY, CDR2 SYGVKD. CDR3: CAISSGQGSSYEQYF. CDR3 bases: TGTGCCATCAGCTCCGGACAGGGGAGCTCCTACGAGCAGTACTTC.

V is TRBV3-1 and J is TRBJ2-5; no clear D. CDR1 is LGHDT and CDR2 is YNNKEL in the germline V gene (reference sequence). The CDR3 has 15 amino acids. Between the trimmed V and J ends, which lost 1 base and 5 bases, there was a span of 14 bases. The CDR3 is CASSQVPGTTETQYF. CDR3 coding DNA: TGTGCCAGCAGCCAAGTTCCGGGTACTACGGAGACCCAGTACTTC.

The DNA for the CDR3 is TGTGCCAGCAGCCTGCAAAAGTACACGTCCTACAATGAGCAGTTCTTC. It yields the protein CASSLQKYTSYNEQFF. This sequence joins TRBV5-4 and TRBJ2-1; unclear D gene. Germline-derived CDR1 and CDR2 are SGHNT and YYREEE (reference sequence). The CDR3 loop spans 16 amino acids. Trimming left V 4 bases short and J 1 base short, with 15 bases between.

This chain connects TRBV7-9 to TRBJ1-1; no clear D. The V and J ends lost 5 bases and 5 bases respectively, with 12 bases between them. This CDR3 has 13 amino acids. Germline V lookup: CDR1 SEHNR, CDR2 FQNEAQ (reference sequence). CDR3 sequence: CASSADMWTEAFF. CDR3 in DNA: TGTGCCAGCAGCGCAGACATGTGGACTGAAGCTTTCTTT.

V gene TRBV4-3 combines with J gene TRBJ2-4; D is uncertain. Germline loops: CDR1 LGHNA, CDR2 YSLEER. The CDR3 spans 15 residues. V lost 0 bases and J 0 bases, leaving 6 bases between the germline ends. The CDR3 sequence: CASSQDWLAKNIQYF. The CDR3 bases are TGCGCCAGCAGCCAAGATTGGCTAGCCAAAAACATTCAGTACTTC.